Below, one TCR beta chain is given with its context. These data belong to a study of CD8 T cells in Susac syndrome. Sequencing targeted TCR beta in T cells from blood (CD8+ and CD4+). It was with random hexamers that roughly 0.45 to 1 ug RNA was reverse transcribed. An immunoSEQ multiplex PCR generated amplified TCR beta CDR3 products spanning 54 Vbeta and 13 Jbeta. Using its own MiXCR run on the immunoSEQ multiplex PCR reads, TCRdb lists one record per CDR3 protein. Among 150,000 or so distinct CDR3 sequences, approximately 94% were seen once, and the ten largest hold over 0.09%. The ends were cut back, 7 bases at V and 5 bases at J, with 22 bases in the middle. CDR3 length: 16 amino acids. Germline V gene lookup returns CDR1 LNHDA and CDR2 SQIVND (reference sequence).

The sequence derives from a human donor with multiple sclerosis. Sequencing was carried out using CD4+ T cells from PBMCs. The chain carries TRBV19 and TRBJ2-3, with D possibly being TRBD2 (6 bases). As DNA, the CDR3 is TGTGCCAGTACCAACCGTGGCCCCCAGGGAGGAGATACGCAGTATTTT. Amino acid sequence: CASTNRGPQGGDTQYF.